These T cell receptor beta chains were read from a single sample in a study of monozygotic twins with cystic fibrosis. Using immunoSEQ multiplex PCR, the repertoire was profiled, and TCRdb retains in-frame clones only, with some absent. This table has approximately 34,000 clones, approximately 96% appearing once. Input material: blood. The receptor set was obtained from a girl aged 2 to 10 with cystic fibrosis. CDR3s include the opening cysteine and the closing phenylalanine or tryptophan.

>TRBJ1-2|TRBV11-2
CASSLEADSNYGYTF
>TRBJ1-4|TRBV6-5
CATGLNILNEKLFF
>TRBJ2-7|TRBV2
CASRGDSNSYEQYF
>TRBJ2-7|TRBV29-1
CSVEDRIEQYF
>TRBJ1-5|TRBV6-6
CASSNGTGPRHF
>TRBJ2-7|TRBV4-1
CASSLNWDLLYYEQYF
>TRBJ1-1|TRBV10-3
CAIRTGKVLATEAFF
>TRBJ2-7|TRBV27
CASSAYPFFRSLAYEQYF
>TRBJ1-6|TRBV10-1
CASSLDRGNSPLHF
>TRBJ2-1|TRBV7-9
CASSERRQISYNEQFF
>TRBJ2-7|TRBV7-8
CASSLSVDEQYF
>TRBJ2-7|TRBV30
CAWVGGDKQYF
>TRBJ1-1|TRBV28
CASSLSLTEAFF
>TRBJ2-1|TRBV5-1
CASSGSGNNEQFF
>TRBJ1-3|TRBV28
CASMVTDSLAGNTIYF
>TRBJ1-2|TRBV28
CASSLGTGGVGNYGYTF
>TRBJ1-1|TRBV2
CASNRISRKNTEAFF
>TRBJ1-6|TRBV5-4
CASSLEGSANSPLHF
>TRBJ2-7|TRBV2
CASSYGGQGAIIYEQYF
>TRBJ1-1|TRBV19
CASSSGPDQNTEAFF
>TRBJ2-6|TRBV30
CAWSQGYGANVLTF
>TRBJ1-1|TRBV30
CAWRVRTDEAFF
>TRBJ1-2|TRBV5-1
CASTLLGDTNYGYTF
>TRBJ1-5|TRBV9
CASSVDSRQPQHF
>TRBJ2-7|TRBV5-6
CASSTPGQGTYEQYF
>TRBJ2-7|TRBV5-4
CASSSPGQGTYEQYF
>TRBJ1-1|TRBV30
CAWDYVGRPFF
>TRBJ1-4|TRBV27
CASTSLPSEKLFF